This T cell receptor beta chain is from a study of Ad26.COV2.S vaccination and SARS-CoV-2 variants. A word on this clone: What it recognizes is unknown.

Trimming stripped 4 bases from V and 10 bases from J, with 16 bases between. In germline, CDR1 is SNHLY, CDR2 FYNNEI. The CDR3 spans 14 residues. Study-wide findings and caveats: Vaccine and placebo groups showed comparable non-spike TCR breadth. Total T cell responses, in the TCR breadth and depth analyses, may have been underestimated.

Profiled with immunoSEQ multiplex PCR; TCRdb holds only in-frame clones, not every one. Of about 100,000 clones detected, over 60% appear once; the ten largest clones hold approximately 15%. The V and J genes are TRBV2 and TRBJ1-4, with TRBD1 as a possible D gene (5 bases). Sequenced here: peripheral blood, sampled after recovery from COVID-19. This TCR derives from a human donor who had recovered from COVID-19. The CDR3 loop reads CASSGTFTQAKLFF. The CDR3 region has the DNA TGTGCCAGCAGTGGGACCTTTACACAGGCAAAACTGTTTTTT.